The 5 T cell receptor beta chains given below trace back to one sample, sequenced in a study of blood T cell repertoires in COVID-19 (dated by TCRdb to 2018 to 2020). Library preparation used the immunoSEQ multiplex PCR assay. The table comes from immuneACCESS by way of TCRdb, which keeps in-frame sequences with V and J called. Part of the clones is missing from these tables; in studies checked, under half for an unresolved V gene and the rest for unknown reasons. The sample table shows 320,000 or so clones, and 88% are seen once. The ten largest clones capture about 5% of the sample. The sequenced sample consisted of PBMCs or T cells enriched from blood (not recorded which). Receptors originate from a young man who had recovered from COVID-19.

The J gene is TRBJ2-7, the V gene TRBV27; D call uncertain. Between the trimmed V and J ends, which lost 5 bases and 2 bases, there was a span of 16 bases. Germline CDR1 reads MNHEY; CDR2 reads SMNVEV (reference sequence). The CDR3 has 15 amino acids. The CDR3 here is CASSPLTPNPYEQYF. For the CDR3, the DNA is TGTGCCAGCAGTCCGCTGACACCAAACCCCTACGAGCAGTACTTC.

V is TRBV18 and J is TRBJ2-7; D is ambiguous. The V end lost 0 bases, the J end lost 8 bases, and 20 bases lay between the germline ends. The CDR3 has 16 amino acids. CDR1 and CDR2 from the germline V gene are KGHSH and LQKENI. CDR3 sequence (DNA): TGTGCCAGCTCACCACCGCCGACGGCAGGAACAATACAGCAGTACTTC. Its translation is CASSPPPTAGTIQQYF. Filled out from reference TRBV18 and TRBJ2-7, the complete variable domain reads NAGVMQNPRHLVRRRGQEARLRCSPMKGHSHVYWYRQLPEEGLKFMVYLQKENIIDESGMPKERFSAEFPKEGPSILRIQQVVRGDSAAYFCASSPPPTAGTIQQYFGPGTRLTVT.

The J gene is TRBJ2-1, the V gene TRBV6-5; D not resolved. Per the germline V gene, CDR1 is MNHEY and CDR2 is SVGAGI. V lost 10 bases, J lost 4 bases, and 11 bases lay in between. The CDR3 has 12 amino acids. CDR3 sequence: CANPTTYNEQFF. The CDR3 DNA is TGTGCCAACCCGACAACGTACAATGAGCAGTTCTTC.

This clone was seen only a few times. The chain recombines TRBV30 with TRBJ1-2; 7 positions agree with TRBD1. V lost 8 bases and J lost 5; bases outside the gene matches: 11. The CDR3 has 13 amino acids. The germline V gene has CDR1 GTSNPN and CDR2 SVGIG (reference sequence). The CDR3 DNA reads TGTGCCGCCCACAGGGGTGTAGGGTATGGCTACACCTTC. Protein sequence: CAAHRGVGYGYTF.

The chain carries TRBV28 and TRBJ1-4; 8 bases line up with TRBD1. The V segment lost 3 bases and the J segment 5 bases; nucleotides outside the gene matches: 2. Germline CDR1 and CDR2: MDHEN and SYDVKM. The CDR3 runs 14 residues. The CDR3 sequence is CASSLAGGNEKLFF. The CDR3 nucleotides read TGTGCCAGCAGTTTGGCAGGGGGCAATGAAAAACTGTTTTTT.